One and the same sample provided the 22 T cell receptor beta chains below, sequenced in a study of Graves' ophthalmopathy and Graves' hyperthyroidism. Beta-chain TCR CDR3 regions were amplified from RNA transcripts. First-round RT-PCR relied on HTBI primers, and a second-round multiplex PCR came next. TCRdb reprocessed the multiplex PCR reads with MiXCR, giving one entry per CDR3 protein. The profile shows around 1.1 million distinct CDR3 sequences, roughly 35% of them singletons. The sample taken for sequencing was peripheral blood or thyroid tissue (not recorded which). The receptors stem from an adult man with Graves' hyperthyroidism.

The V and J genes are TRBV20-1 and TRBJ1-2; 7 nucleotides align to TRBD1. The CDR3 spans 14 residues. CDR1 and CDR2 (germline): DFQATT, SNEGSKA (reference sequence). Trimming at V came to 6 bases and at J to 2 bases, leaving 9 bases not matched to a gene. The CDR3 spells CSAQDRDTNYGYTF. The CDR3 coding sequence is TGCAGTGCACAAGACAGGGACACCAACTATGGCTACACCTTC.

This clonotype was seen at least ten times. The gene calls are TRBV19 and TRBJ2-7; D gene ambiguous. Trimming took off 5 bases at V and 6 bases at J, with 17 bases between the two ends. Germline values: CDR1 LNHDA, CDR2 SQIVND (reference sequence). This CDR3 comprises 14 residues. CDR3 DNA sequence: TGTGCCAGTAGTGTCGCTCAGTGGCCCGGCGAGCAGTACTTC. This gives the protein CASSVAQWPGEQYF. Using reference TRBV19 and TRBJ2-7 for the parts outside the CDR3, the full variable domain is DGGITQSPKYLFRKEGQNVTLSCEQNLNHDAMYWYRQDPGQGLRLIYYSQIVNDFQKGDIAEGYSVSREKKESFPLTVTSAQKNPTAFYLCASSVAQWPGEQYFGPGTRLTVT.

This clonotype was found many times. The genes are TRBV29-1 and TRBJ1-1, with D unresolved. The CDR3 has 15 residues. The V gene's germline CDR1 is SQVTM and CDR2 ANQGSEA. The V gene lost 6 bases and the J gene lost 1 base, with 18 bases spanning the gap. This chain's CDR3 is CSVPPKGAPNTEAFF. The CDR3 nucleotides read TGCAGCGTCCCCCCCAAGGGTGCCCCGAACACTGAAGCTTTCTTT. The full variable domain, in which reference TRBV29-1 and TRBJ1-1 provide the parts outside the CDR3, is SAVISQKPSRDICQRGTSLTIQCQVDSQVTMMFWYRQQPGQSLTLIATANQGSEATYESGFVIDKFPISRPNLTFSTLTVSNMSPEDSSIYLCSVPPKGAPNTEAFFGQGTRLTVV.

This clonotype was seen repeatedly, ten times or more. V and J are TRBV2 and TRBJ2-5; TRBD2 matches at 8 bases. V was clipped by 7 bases and J by 2 bases; unmatched bases: 12. Germline assignment: CDR1 SNHLY and CDR2 FYNNEI. The CDR3 spans 16 residues. The CDR3 region is CASIFGLAGYQETQYF. The DNA for the CDR3 is TGTGCCAGCATTTTTGGACTAGCAGGTTATCAAGAGACCCAGTACTTC.

As for this clonotype: The junction departs from germline at one end; a sequencing error may be responsible. The chain combines TRBV6-5 with TRBJ1-5, with 9 bases that match TRBD1. CDR1 is MNHEY, CDR2 SVGAGI, per germline. The CDR3 sequence is 15 residues long. The CDR3 DNA reads TGTGCCATCAGTGATGGGACAGGGTCCAATCGGTCCCAGCATTTT. Translated, it gives CAISDGTGSNRSQHF.

This clonotype was detected ten times or more. The rearrangement joins TRBV5-6 to TRBJ2-5; 8 bases match TRBD1. CDR3 length: 14 residues. V was clipped by 7 bases and J by 3 bases; unmatched bases: 8. Looked up from germline, CDR1 is SGHDT and CDR2 is YYEEEE. CDR3 sequence: CASFPGGREETQYF. In nucleotides, the CDR3 is TGTGCCAGCTTCCCAGGGGGCAGGGAAGAGACCCAGTACTTC.

The CDR3 DNA is TGTGCCAGCAGAAGTATCGGGGGGCTCACTGGGGCCAACGTCCTGACTTTC. Its translation is CASRSIGGLTGANVLTF. The chain employs TRBV12-3 or TRBV12-4 and TRBJ2-6; D might be TRBD2 (7 bases). Trimming shortened V by 6 bases and J by 2 bases, and 17 bases separated the two germline ends. CDR3 length: 17 amino acids.

The V gene is TRBV12-3 or TRBV12-4, the J gene TRBJ2-5, with TRBD1 matching 8 bases. The J call may be wrong; the DNA end is better matched by TRBJ2-1. The CDR3 runs to 13 residues. The CDR3 loop reads CASSGTGGETQFF. CDR3 nucleotide sequence: TGTGCCAGCAGTGGGACAGGTGGCGAGACCCAGTTCTTC.

About this clonotype: A much larger clone lies one base from this, so it may be a read error. This chain connects TRBV29-1 to TRBJ2-7; possible D gene TRBD1, 6 bases. V was trimmed by 5 bases and J by 6 bases, leaving 11 bases between them. CDR3 length: 11 residues. Germline CDR1 and CDR2: SQVTM and ANQGSEA. This chain's CDR3 is CSVTQQGEQYF. DNA for the CDR3: TGCAGCGTTACACAACAGGGCGAGCAGTACTTC.

This clonotype was seen ten or more times. The genes are TRBV20-1 and TRBJ2-5, with 8 bases lining up with TRBD2. The CDR3 totals 13 residues. With 4 bases clipped from V and 4 bases from J, the junction kept 5 bases outside the gene matches. Germline CDR1 reads DFQATT; CDR2 reads SNEGSKA (reference sequence). The CDR3 DNA reads TGCAGTGCTACCCGGGGGGGCCGAGAGACCCAGTACTTC. This translates into CSATRGGRETQYF.

This sequence joins TRBV14 and TRBJ1-6; D is undetermined. CDR1 SGHDN and CDR2 FVKESK come from the germline V gene. The V and J ends lost 6 bases and 7 bases respectively, with 10 bases between them. This CDR3 is built from 13 residues. The CDR3 DNA sequence: TGTGCCAGCAGATTGGACCTAAATTCACCCCTCCACTTT. It codes for CASRLDLNSPLHF.

This clonotype appeared a few times. V usage is TRBV15 and J usage is TRBJ1-2; maybe TRBD1 (5 bases). The ends were cut back, 1 base at V and 5 bases at J, with 29 bases in the middle. There are 20 residues in the CDR3. Looked up from germline, CDR1 is LNHNV and CDR2 is YYDKDF (reference sequence). This CDR3 reads CATSRARQSDWENHVYGYTF. CDR3 in DNA: TGTGCCACCAGCAGAGCTCGACAGAGCGATTGGGAAAATCACGTGTATGGCTACACCTTC.

Many counts were recorded for this clonotype. CDR3 sequence (DNA): TGTGCCAGCAGGCCACCACGCAGGGCAGGGCTCGGGGAGCTGTTTTTT. Amino acid sequence: CASRPPRRAGLGELFF. The rearrangement joins TRBV2 to TRBJ2-2; weak D call: TRBD1 (5 bases). The CDR3 totals 16 residues. The V end lost 6 bases, the J end lost 7 bases, and 21 bases lay between the germline ends. In germline, CDR1 is SNHLY, CDR2 FYNNEI.

This clonotype was counted a few times. A junction boundary mismatches the germline segment, possibly from a read error. The CDR3 DNA reads as TGTGCCAGCAGCTTAAAACTTAACACCGGGGAGCTGTTTTTT. Translated, it gives CASSLKLNTGELFF. The V call is TRBV5-1, the J call TRBJ2-2, with no clear D. The germline gives CDR1 SGHRS, CDR2 YFSETQ. CDR3 length: 14 residues.

This clonotype was seen ten or more times. The chain has TRBV9 and TRBJ1-3; perhaps TRBD1 as D (5 bases). This CDR3 contains 15 residues. Germline CDR1 and CDR2: SGDLS and YYNGEE. V was trimmed by 0 bases and J by 1 base, leaving 8 bases between them. The CDR3 region has the DNA TGTGCCAGCAGCGTAGATGGGGGATCTGGAAACACCATATATTTT. Its protein is CASSVDGGSGNTIYF.

The sample holds many counts of this clonotype. The chain links TRBV7-9 to TRBJ2-7; unclear D gene. The germline V and J ends were trimmed by 1 base and 1 base, with 8 bases remaining between them. There are 14 residues in the CDR3. In germline, CDR1 is SEHNR, CDR2 FQNEAQ (reference sequence). The CDR3 DNA reads as TGTGCCAGCAGCTTAGTTTCGGATTCCTACGAGCAGTACTTC. It is translated as CASSLVSDSYEQYF.

This clonotype has just a few counts. The chain couples TRBV20-1 to TRBJ2-7, with TRBD1 matching 10 bases. The CDR3 has 15 residues. The J segment lost 0 bases and the V segment lost 6 bases, leaving 8 bases of the junction unmatched. Germline CDR1 is DFQATT and CDR2 is SNEGSKA (reference sequence). CDR3 loop: CSAPTGGTTSYEQYF. The CDR3, as DNA: TGCAGTGCCCCGACAGGGGGCACTACCTCCTACGAGCAGTACTTC.

CDR3 sequence (DNA): TGTGCCAGCAGCCAGGAGGGCAGGGTGGGCACCGGGGAGCTGTTTTTT. Protein sequence: CASSQEGRVGTGELFF. The rearrangement links TRBV11-2 to TRBJ2-2, with D perhaps matching TRBD2 (6 bases). The CDR3 consists of 16 residues. The germline gives CDR1 SGHAT, CDR2 FQNNGV. V lost 5 bases and J 4 bases, leaving 17 bases between the germline ends.

The V and J genes are TRBV2 and TRBJ1-1, with a possible D match to TRBD1 (6 bases). CDR1 and CDR2 (germline): SNHLY, FYNNEI. The V gene lost 8 bases and the J gene lost 6 bases, with 22 bases spanning the gap. The CDR3 covers 15 residues. In nucleotides, the CDR3 is TGTGCCAGCGGGGTGGGGGGACAACCTGTGGCTGAAGCTTTCTTT. It encodes CASGVGGQPVAEAFF.

Comments on this clonotype: At one boundary the junction diverges from the germline segment, which might be a read error. V usage is TRBV29-1 and J usage is TRBJ1-2, with TRBD1 matching over 8 bases. The CDR3 spans 15 residues. The V gene's germline CDR1 is SQVTM and CDR2 ANQGSEA. For the CDR3, the DNA is TGCGGCGTTGAAGAACTTCACAGGGGGGCCTATGGCTACACCTTC. Translated: CGVEELHRGAYGYTF.

This clonotype was observed a handful of times. The chain employs TRBV4-3 and TRBJ2-7; D unresolved. Germline CDR1 and CDR2: LGHNA and YSLEER. Trimming took off 1 base at V and 0 bases at J, with 10 bases between the two ends. The length of the CDR3 is 15 residues. Here the CDR3 DNA reads TGCGCCAGCAGCCAAGTGGGCCGGCTCTCCTACGAGCAGTACTTC. This codes for CASSQVGRLSYEQYF.

With respect to this clonotype: A much bigger clone sits one base away, suggesting this may be a read error. This rearrangement joins TRBV19 to TRBJ2-2; D is perhaps TRBD2 (5 bases). The germline gives CDR1 LNHDA, CDR2 SQIVND (reference sequence). The ends were cut back, 6 bases at V and 1 base at J, with 9 bases in the middle. The CDR3 totals 14 residues. The CDR3, as DNA: TGTGCCAGTAGGCGGGTTGTGAACACCGGGGAGCTGTTTTTT. Protein product: CASRRVVNTGELFF.